This T cell receptor (beta chain) was sequenced for a study of Ad26.COV2.S vaccination and SARS-CoV-2 variants (dated by TCRdb to about 2021). Regarding the research as a whole: Vaccine-arm donors came from COV1001, a multicentre, randomized, double-blind, placebo-controlled phase I-IIa trial of Ad26.COV2.S in healthy adults. TCRbeta repertoire sequencing served as the tool for gauging how specific and how broad the SARS-CoV-2-reactive T cell receptors were following Ad26.COV2.S vaccination. Ad26.COV2.S was administered intramuscularly at 5 x 10^10 or 1 x 10^11 viral particles, either as a single shot or as two shots given 56 days apart. Investigators remained blinded to trial group allocation during experiments and outcome assessment. The TCR-sequenced set comprised about 32 samples: roughly 19 Ad26.COV2.S vaccine recipients, 5 placebo recipients and 8 SARS-CoV-2 convalescent individuals. Trial participants were randomized into five groups of five: low-dose or high-dose Ad26.COV2.S given once or twice, or placebo on both occasions. Study-wide conclusions, independent of this receptor: Non-spike TCR breadth was comparable between vaccine and placebo recipients, consistent with the vaccine containing only spike. The study was not powered for comparison of responses between vaccine doses or regimens. Spike-specific TCR breadth was higher in Ad26.COV2.S recipients than in placebo recipients (P = 0.0014). After vaccination, spike-specific CD8+ and CD4+ T cell responses were reported to show substantial breadth. The authors noted that total T cell responses may have been underestimated by the TCR breadth and depth analyses.

The sample's treatment or condition label is to be understood as: roughly 19 received Ad26.COV2.S at low or high dose, single or two shots; five or six received placebo; per-sample allocation not given. For vaccine and placebo recipients, repertoires were sequenced using samples collected on day 63 after the first injection. Between 29 July and 7 August 2020, Cohort 1b enrolled 20 to 30 adults aged 18-55 years at one site in Boston, USA. Ad26.COV2.S consisted of a replication-incompetent adenovirus type 26 vector by which a prefusion-stabilized SARS-CoV-2 spike protein from the original Wuhan strain was expressed. Including cysteine and phenylalanine, the CDR3 has 15 amino acids. The read is trimmed to its CDR3 DNA, 45 bases read in frame from base 1. Trimming removed 3 bases from V and 3 bases from J; the gene matches leave 5 bases unexplained. From the germline V gene (reference sequence), CDR1 is LNHDA and CDR2 is SQIVND.

This clone was observed once. No antigen is known for it. No per-base quality is available; no much larger clone lies one base away. The immunoSEQ Assay was used to sequence TCRbeta CDR3 regions. After extraction, genomic DNA underwent amplification by bias-controlled multiplex PCR, followed by high-throughput sequencing. As for the authors' bioinformatics: To quantify the absolute abundance of each unique TCRbeta CDR3 region, sequences were collapsed and filtered. T cell fraction was estimated by normalizing TCRbeta template counts to usable DNA, with usable DNA measured through amplification of reference genes found in all nucleated cells. Repertoire TCRs were annotated as SARS-CoV-2-specific when V gene, CDR3 amino acid sequence and J gene were exactly matched to a known reactive TCR set. MIRA supplied the reference SARS-CoV-2 TCR set, which was filtered for enrichment in COVID-19-positive ImmuneCODE repertoires so that public or cross-reactive TCRs were removed. Using the MIRA antigens, annotated TCRs were further analysed by specific ORF or by position within an ORF. Depth was the summed frequency of annotated unique rearrangements, while breadth was defined as annotated unique rearrangements over total unique productive rearrangements. TCR breadth was compared between groups using two-sided Wilcoxon rank-sum tests. This immuneACCESS table, as held by TCRdb, lists in-frame sequences with V and J called but not all clones. Of the missing ones, under half trace to an unresolved V gene in checked studies; the others have no known cause. D and trimming were read from the DNA, whereas the V and J calls and clone size are those reported in that table. For this sample there are about 420,000 clones; around 87% appear just once. About 3.6% of the sample rests with the top ten.

This receptor was identified in a person between 18 and 59 years old who received the Ad26.COV2.S COVID-19 vaccine or a placebo. The chain uses TRBV19 and TRBJ2-7; TRBD1 agrees with 10 junctional bases. The specimen comprised peripheral blood, sampled in a trial of Ad26.COV2.S vaccine versus placebo. The CDR3 region has the sequence CASSMTGGNIYEQYF. The nucleotide sequence is given as TGTGCCAGTAGTATGACAGGGGGCAATATCTACGAGCAGTACTTC.